This TCR beta chain was sequenced for a study of neoadjuvant nivolumab and ipilimumab in lung cancer. The table came from immunoSEQ multiplex PCR; TCRdb's copy has only in-frame clones and leaves some out. The sample lists 10,000 to 15,000 clones, under 97% occurring once. The CDR3 runs 15 residues. The germline gives CDR1 MRHNA, CDR2 SNTAGT. V lost 3 bases, J lost 5 bases, and 4 bases stayed unmatched. The sequence was obtained from an adult with non-small cell lung cancer. This chain links TRBV6-4 with TRBJ2-2, with 9 bases that match TRBD2. The sample here was peripheral blood, taken after neoadjuvant nivolumab, alone or with ipilimumab, at or shortly before surgery. CDR3 sequence (DNA): TGTGCCAGCAGTGAAGACAGCGGGGGGACCGGGGAGCTGTTTTTT. Encoded protein: CASSEDSGGTGELFF.